This TCR beta chain derives from a study of control samples from healthy donors and cancer patients. Germline V CDR1 and CDR2: WNHNN, SYGVQD (reference sequence). The V gene end was trimmed by 11 bases and the J gene end by 1 base; junction bases not matched to a gene: 5. The CDR3 totals 13 residues. TCRdb's table, derived via immunoSEQ multiplex PCR, lists solely in-frame clones and lacks some. This table holds about 170,000 clones, 91% found once. The source is a woman aged 25 to 39 in good health. This chain joins TRBV10-1 and TRBJ1-1; 9 positions agree with TRBD1. The sample taken for sequencing was blood. Written as DNA, the CDR3 is TGCGCCTCGGAACAGGGGGCGAACACTGAAGCTTTCTTT. Protein sequence: CASEQGANTEAFF.